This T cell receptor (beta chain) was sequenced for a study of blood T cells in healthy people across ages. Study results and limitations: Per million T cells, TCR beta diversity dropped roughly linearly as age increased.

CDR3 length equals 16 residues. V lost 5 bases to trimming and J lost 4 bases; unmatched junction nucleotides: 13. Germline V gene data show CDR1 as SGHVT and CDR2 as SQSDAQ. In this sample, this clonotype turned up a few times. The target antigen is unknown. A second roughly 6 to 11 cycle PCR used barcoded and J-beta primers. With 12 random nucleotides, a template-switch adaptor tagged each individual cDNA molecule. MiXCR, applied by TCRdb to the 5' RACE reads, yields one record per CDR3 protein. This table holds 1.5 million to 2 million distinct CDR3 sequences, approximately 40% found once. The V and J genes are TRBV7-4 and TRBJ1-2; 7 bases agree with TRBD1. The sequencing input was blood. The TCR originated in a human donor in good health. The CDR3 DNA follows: TGTGCCAGCAGCCCCTCGGAGGGGGCGCACCCCTATGGCTACACCTTC. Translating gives CASSPSEGAHPYGYTF.